Shown below are 9 T cell receptor beta chains from a single sample sequenced in a study of T cell clonality in common variable immunodeficiency. Produced via immunoSEQ multiplex PCR; TCRdb's table is partial and in-frame only. Recorded here are some 53,000 clones, none singletons. Sequences were obtained from peripheral blood mononuclear cells. These receptors were collected from a person aged 18 to 70 in good health.

This clone was detected many times. Partial CDR3 DNA: TGCAGTGCCACATATCGATTAACAGGGAAGCCC. Protein product: CSATYRLTGKP. The full CDR3 reads CSATYRLTGKPQHF. This chain uses TRBV20-1 with TRBJ1-5, with a weak D call TRBD1 (6 bases). The read finishes 3 residues shy of the CDR3 end, and the germline J gene is used to complete it. Trimming removed 6 bases from V and 8 bases from J, with 20 bases in between. Germline V gene data show CDR1 as DFQATT and CDR2 as SNEGSKA (reference sequence). CDR3 size: 14 residues.

This clone appeared many times. Read data end 3 residues before the CDR3 end; the end is taken from the germline J gene. The chain uses TRBV7-3 and TRBJ2-5; the match to TRBD2 covers 9 bases. CDR1 is SGHTA and CDR2 is FQGTGA in the germline V gene. The CDR3 sequence is 16 residues long. With 5 bases clipped from V and 4 bases from J, the junction kept 11 bases outside the gene matches. CDR3 residues: CASSPRAGTSRETQYF. The DNA read from the CDR3 is TGTGCCAGCAGCCCCCGGGCGGGGACTAGCAGAGAGACC.

This clone was picked up many times. Read coverage stops 3 residues before the CDR3 terminus; the germline J gene supplies the remainder. V and J are TRBV7-2 and TRBJ2-1; D gene uncertain. The CDR3 runs to 15 residues. Germline values: CDR1 SGHTA, CDR2 FQGNSA. Trimming removed 4 bases from V and 0 bases from J, with 10 bases in between. The sequenced part of the CDR3 DNA is TGTGCCAGCAGCTGGAGCGCGAGCTCCTACAATGAG. It specifies CASSWSASSYNE. The entire CDR3 protein is CASSWSASSYNEQFF.

In its sample, this clone was seen many times. The missing CDR3 end, 3 residues past where the read stops, is filled in from the germline J gene. V gene TRBV19 combines with J gene TRBJ2-5; possible D gene TRBD1, 6 bases. Trimming left V 5 bases short and J 3 bases short, with 13 bases between. Germline V gives CDR1 LNHDA, CDR2 SQIVND (reference sequence). The CDR3 totals 14 residues. CDR3 sequence: CASSPRGSKETQYF. The DNA read from the CDR3 is TGTGCCAGTAGTCCCAGGGGATCGAAAGAGACC.

On this clone: The read stops 3 residues short of the end of the CDR3; the missing end is completed from the germline J gene. The chain links TRBV30 to TRBJ2-7; D not certain. The germline V and J ends were trimmed by 0 bases and 1 base, with 7 bases remaining between them. The CDR3 runs to 13 residues. The germline CDR1 and CDR2 sequences are GTSNPN and SVGIG (reference sequence). The chain's CDR3 is CAWSVQGSYEQYF. The DNA read from the CDR3 is TGTGCCTGGAGTGTACAAGGGTCCTACGAG.

In this sample, this clone turned up a few times. The CDR3 goes on 3 residues after the read ends, and that part is filled in from the germline J gene. This chain links TRBV6-2 or TRBV6-3 with TRBJ1-5; 7 bases align to TRBD1. This CDR3 has 15 residues. Germline CDR1 is MNHEY and CDR2 is SVGEGT. V was clipped by 6 bases and J by 0 bases; unmatched bases: 5. The CDR3 loop reads CASRKTGVSNQPQHF. CDR3 DNA, as far as it was read: TGTGCCAGCAGGAAAACAGGGGTTAGCAATCAGCCC.

This clone was observed many times. The read ends 3 residues shy of where the CDR3 ends; the end is completed using the germline J gene. The rearrangement joins TRBV29-1 to TRBJ2-7, with a weak D call TRBD1 (6 bases). CDR1 SQVTM and CDR2 ANQGSEA come from the germline V gene. The V and J ends lost 6 bases and 0 bases respectively, with 12 bases between them. This CDR3 contains 13 residues. The CDR3 DNA, read in part, is TGCAGCGTAGGACAGTCCGGCTCCTACGAG. Translation gives CSVGQSGSYE. The CDR3 reads in full as CSVGQSGSYEQYF.

This clone was seen at least ten times. The DNA ends 3 residues before the CDR3 does, and the rest of the CDR3 is filled in from the germline J gene. The rearrangement joins TRBV19 to TRBJ1-2; 9 nucleotides match TRBD1. The length of the CDR3 is 15 residues. Germline V CDR1 and CDR2: LNHDA, SQIVND (reference sequence). After removal of 7 bases from V and 4 bases from J, the junction contained 10 bases not matched to a gene. The CDR3 sequence: CASITGTGSPYGYTF. The sequenced part of the CDR3 DNA is TGTGCCAGTATTACCGGGACAGGGAGTCCCTATGGC.

Regarding this clone: The observed sequence ends 3 residues before the CDR3 terminus, with the missing tail filled in from the germline J gene. V usage is TRBV7-9 and J usage is TRBJ1-2; D gene ambiguous. The germline CDR1 and CDR2 sequences are SEHNR and FQNEAQ (reference sequence). The CDR3 length is 15 residues. The CDR3 region is CASSLPTTGVNEYTF. Partial CDR3 DNA: TGTGCCAGCAGCTTACCGACGACGGGTGTCAATGAA.